The next 21 T cell receptor beta chains were all read from a single sample in a study of T cells in women clearing cervical HPV infection. Profiled with immunoSEQ multiplex PCR; TCRdb holds only in-frame clones, not every one. The sample holds some 20,000 clones. Sequenced: blood buffy coat. All receptors derive from a woman between 18 and 69 years old with a cervical HPV16 infection that either progressed to CIN3+ or cleared (not recorded which).

Worth noting for this clone: The sequenced fragment ends 3 residues before the CDR3 boundary, so the rest is inferred from the germline J gene. The chain has TRBV20-1 and TRBJ2-5, with D tentatively TRBD1 (5 bases). V was cut by 3 bases and J by 3 bases, with 17 bases left in between. Germline lookup yields CDR1 DFQATT and CDR2 SNEGSKA (reference sequence). The CDR3 is made up of 15 amino acids. CDR3 DNA (partial): TGCAGTGCTAGGAAAGGGGAATTGAATGAAGAGACC. Protein product: CSARKGELNEET. The full CDR3 sequence reads CSARKGELNEETQYF.

Points on this clone: The read ends 3 residues shy of where the CDR3 ends; the end is completed using the germline J gene. The chain carries TRBV18 and TRBJ2-2; 8 bases agree with TRBD1. Germline V gives CDR1 KGHSH, CDR2 LQKENI. CDR3 length: 14 residues. The CDR3 DNA, read in part, is TGTGCCAGCTCACCCGCAGGACAGGGTGAAAAG. Translated, it gives CASSPAGQGEK. The whole CDR3 protein is CASSPAGQGEKLFF.

Points on this clone: The read ends 3 residues early relative to the CDR3; the germline J gene fills the gap. This rearrangement joins TRBV20-1 to TRBJ2-1; 7 positions match TRBD1. With 2 bases clipped from V and 3 bases from J, the junction kept 4 bases outside the gene matches. CDR1 is DFQATT and CDR2 is SNEGSKA in the germline V gene (reference sequence). This CDR3 is 14 amino acids long. The sequenced CDR3 bases are TGCAGTGCTAGATCGGGACAGCACTACAATGAG. Translated, it gives CSARSGQHYNE. The CDR3, in full, reads CSARSGQHYNEQFF.

A word on this clone: The read ends 3 residues shy of where the CDR3 ends; the end is completed using the germline J gene. This chain connects TRBV5-4 to TRBJ1-6; 8 bases are shared with TRBD1. The V gene's germline CDR1 is SGHNT and CDR2 YYREEE (reference sequence). V dropped 4 bases and J dropped 9; count of bases not matched to a gene: 12. The CDR3 covers 16 residues. The part of the CDR3 DNA that was read is TGTGCCAGCAGCATGGGGGCAGGGGGCATAGGTTCACCC. This sequence encodes CASSMGAGGIGSP. The whole CDR3 sequence reads CASSMGAGGIGSPLHF.

The CDR3 spells CASSIDTGEGSPLHF. The DNA read from the CDR3 is TGTGCCAGCAGCATCGACACCGGGGAGGGTTCACCC. The rearrangement joins TRBV11-2 to TRBJ1-6, with D uncertain. The sequenced fragment ends 3 residues before the CDR3 boundary, so the rest is inferred from the germline J gene. V was trimmed by 5 bases and J by 9 bases, leaving 17 bases between them. Germline values: CDR1 SGHAT, CDR2 FQNNGV. The CDR3 is made up of 15 amino acids. Supplemented by reference TRBV11-2 and TRBJ1-6, the full variable domain reads EAGVAQSPRYKIIEKRQSVAFWCNPISGHATLYWYQQILGQGPKLLIQFQNNGVVDDSQLPKDRFSAERLKGVDSTLKIQPAKLEDSAVYLCASSIDTGEGSPLHFGNGTRLTVT.

As for this clone: The read finishes 3 residues shy of the CDR3 end, and the germline J gene is used to complete it. This chain links TRBV14 with TRBJ1-1; 9 bases fit TRBD1. CDR3 size: 16 residues. V gave up 4 bases and J gave up 4 bases; unmatched junction bases: 10. The germline CDR1 and CDR2 sequences are SGHDN and FVKESK. The DNA read from the CDR3 is TGTGCCAGCAGCCGCCTGCCGGGACAGGGCCCCACTGAA. This translates into CASSRLPGQGPTE. The CDR3, in full, reads CASSRLPGQGPTEAFF. The full variable domain, rest sourced from reference TRBV14 and TRBJ1-1, is EAGVTQFPSHSVIEKGQTVTLRCDPISGHDNLYWYRRVMGKEIKFLLHFVKESKQDESGMPNNRFLAERTGGTYSTLKVQPAELEDSGVYFCASSRLPGQGPTEAFFGQGTRLTVV.

As for this clone: Coverage ceases 3 residues before the CDR3 finishes, and the germline J gene fills in the end. The chain carries TRBV20-1 and TRBJ1-4; D is perhaps TRBD1 (5 bases). Germline CDR1 DFQATT, CDR2 SNEGSKA (reference sequence). The V gene lost 3 bases and the J gene lost 6 bases, with 17 bases spanning the gap. The CDR3 length is 15 residues. The CDR3 reads CSARAEGWVDEKLFF. CDR3 DNA (partial): TGCAGTGCTAGGGCCGAGGGGTGGGTTGATGAAAAA.

About this clone itself: From the germline J gene comes the end of the CDR3, since the read stops 3 residues before it. The rearrangement joins TRBV6-2 or TRBV6-3 to TRBJ2-3; 13 nucleotides line up with TRBD2. The germline V gene has CDR1 MNHEY and CDR2 SVGEGT. There are 17 residues in the CDR3. With V trimmed by 0 bases and J by 2 bases, 2 bases remained unmatched. The sequenced CDR3 bases are TGTGCCAGCAGTTACTCGACTAGCGGGGGGATCACAGATACG. Amino acid sequence: CASSYSTSGGITDT. The full CDR3 protein reads CASSYSTSGGITDTQYF.

Concerning this clone itself: The read stops 3 residues short of the end of the CDR3; the missing end is completed from the germline J gene. The genes are TRBV6-2 or TRBV6-3 and TRBJ1-4, with D tentatively TRBD1 (6 bases). The CDR3 has 14 amino acids. Germline V gene data show CDR1 as MNHEY and CDR2 as SVGEGT. CDR3 DNA, as far as it was read: TGTGCCAGCAGTAACGGACAGACAAATTCACCA. Protein sequence: CASSNGQTNSP. The full CDR3 sequence reads CASSNGQTNSPLFF.

On this clone itself: The CDR3 end lies 3 residues beyond the end of the read and is filled in from the germline J gene. The rearrangement links TRBV2 to TRBJ1-5, with 8 bases identical to TRBD1. The trim removed 8 bases at V and 2 bases at J, leaving 8 bases unmatched. The CDR3 consists of 15 residues. Germline V CDR1 and CDR2: SNHLY, FYNNEI. The DNA read from the CDR3 is TGTGCCAGCTCCAGGGGGCGCGGGGGCAATCAGCCC. Its translation is CASSRGRGGNQP. The full CDR3 protein reads CASSRGRGGNQPQHF.

Points on this clone: The read comes to an end 3 residues before the CDR3 does, leaving the germline J gene to fill in the end. This chain uses TRBV7-2 with TRBJ2-1; 7 bases match TRBD2. This CDR3 comprises 11 residues. Germline loops: CDR1 SGHTA, CDR2 FQGNSA. J lost 9 bases, V lost 9 bases, and 5 bases had no gene match. The CDR3: CASTWGGEQFF. The part of the CDR3 DNA that was read is TGTGCCAGTACCTGGGGGGGTGAG.

Concerning this clone: Germline is not matched at one junction end, which may reflect a read error. The sequenced part of the CDR3 DNA is TGCGCCAGCAGCCAAGATACTAGCGGGGGGTACAATGAG. This sequence encodes CASSQDTSGGYNE. The whole CDR3 reads CASSQDTSGGYNEQFF. The chain uses TRBV4-2 and TRBJ2-1; 12 bases line up with TRBD2. The read terminates 3 residues ahead of where the CDR3 ends, so the germline J gene completes it. The germline V gene encodes CDR1 LGHNA and CDR2 YNFKEQ. The CDR3 covers 16 residues.

This clone counts as medium-sized by frequency. The missing CDR3 end, 3 residues past where the read stops, is filled in from the germline J gene. The chain links TRBV10-3 to TRBJ2-1; 11 bases agree with TRBD2. Germline values: CDR1 ENHRY, CDR2 SYGVKD. The V and J ends lost 1 base and 7 bases, in that order; junction bases with no gene match: 3. This CDR3 is built from 15 residues. The CDR3 here is CAISEFSGGGNEQFF. The covered CDR3 bases are TGTGCCATCAGTGAGTTTAGCGGGGGGGGTAATGAG.

Concerning this clone itself: The sequence runs out 3 residues before the end of the CDR3; the remainder is reconstructed from the germline J gene. The rearrangement uses TRBV28 and TRBJ1-5; perhaps TRBD1 as D (6 bases). The CDR3 is 13 amino acids. Germline V CDR1 and CDR2: MDHEN, SYDVKM. The V end lost 5 bases, the J end lost 5 bases, and 10 bases lay between the germline ends. CDR3 bases read: TGTGCCAGCAGTGCACAGGGTCATCAGCCC. Residues: CASSAQGHQP. The entire CDR3 reads CASSAQGHQPQHF.

As concerns this clone: The read terminates 3 residues before the CDR3 end, so the remaining end is supplied by the germline J gene. This chain links TRBV6-2 or TRBV6-3 with TRBJ1-5; the match to TRBD1 covers 7 bases. This CDR3 contains 14 residues. J was trimmed by 2 bases and V by 5 bases; bases with no gene match: 3. Germline V gene sequence: CDR1 MNHEY, CDR2 SVGEGT. The CDR3: CASSRQGGNQPQHF. The sequenced CDR3 bases are TGTGCCAGCAGTCGACAGGGTGGCAATCAGCCC.

Details on this clone: The CDR3 goes on 3 residues after the read ends, and that part is filled in from the germline J gene. V usage is TRBV7-2 and J usage is TRBJ2-3; 11 bases are shared with TRBD2. CDR3 length: 15 residues. V trimming: 5 bases; J trimming: 1 base; junction bases outside the gene matches: 2. The germline V gene encodes CDR1 SGHTA and CDR2 FQGNSA. Incomplete CDR3 DNA: TGTGCCAGCAGCACGGGACTAGCGGGCACAGATACG. This codes for CASSTGLAGTDT. The CDR3 in full is CASSTGLAGTDTQYF.

About this clone: Sequencing ends 3 residues short of the CDR3 end; the germline J gene provides the rest. The chain links TRBV18 to TRBJ1-2; TRBD1 might be the D (6 bases). This CDR3 region has 16 residues. CDR1 and CDR2 from the germline V gene are KGHSH and LQKENI. CDR3: CASSPLAGGPAETYTF. The DNA read from the CDR3 is TGTGCCAGCTCACCCCTTGCGGGGGGGCCCGCCGAGACC.

CDR3 protein: CASSLLPTYEQYF. Partial CDR3 DNA: TGTGCCAGCAGTTTACTACCGACCTACGAG. The chain couples TRBV12-3 or TRBV12-4 to TRBJ2-7; D gene ambiguous. The CDR3 is cut off 3 residues early in the read; its end comes from the germline J gene. The CDR3 is 13 amino acids. V shed 2 bases and J shed 2 bases, with 7 bases lying between them.

In the case of this clone: The read finishes 3 residues shy of the CDR3 end, and the germline J gene is used to complete it. The J gene is TRBJ2-1, the V gene TRBV12-3 or TRBV12-4, with a tentative D call TRBD2 (6 bases). Trimming took 3 bases from V and 4 from J, leaving 10 bases between them. This CDR3 region has 14 residues. CDR3 sequence reads: CASSFPGGYNEQFF. The DNA read from the CDR3 is TGTGCCAGCAGTTTTCCCGGGGGTTACAATGAG.

As regards this clone: With the read ending 3 residues before the CDR3 end, the germline J gene is used to fill in that end. V and J are TRBV7-6 and TRBJ2-1, with D possibly matching TRBD1 (5 bases). This CDR3 contains 13 residues. Trimming removed 6 bases at V and 7 bases at J, with 13 bases between. CDR1 and CDR2 from the germline V gene are SGHVS and FNYEAQ. The covered CDR3 bases are TGTGCCAGCAGTCGGACACCTCTGAATGAG. It specifies CASSRTPLNE. The CDR3, in full, reads CASSRTPLNEQFF.

To note about this clone: From the germline J gene comes the end of the CDR3, since the read stops 3 residues before it. The chain has TRBV5-6 and TRBJ1-4; TRBD1 aligns across 7 bases. Per the germline V gene, CDR1 is SGHDT and CDR2 is YYEEEE. There are 13 residues in the CDR3. The CDR3 spells CASSPQGDPPLFF. The DNA read from the CDR3 is TGTGCCAGCAGCCCGCAGGGGGACCCACCA.